Below, 5 T cell receptor beta chains from the same sample are listed, as sequenced in a study of T cell responses to AZD1222 COVID-19 vaccine. This table comes from immunoSEQ multiplex PCR, and its TCRdb copy is limited to in-frame clones, with some not included. Of about 120,000 clones in the sample, roughly nine tenths were seen once. The material sequenced was peripheral blood, taken on day 0 of AZD1222 vaccination. The receptors here all came from an adult in good health.

The V and J genes are TRBV6-5 and TRBJ2-1; 9 bases are shared with TRBD1. The CDR3 runs to 15 residues. Germline V lookup: CDR1 MNHEY, CDR2 SVGAGI. After removal of 7 bases from V and 9 bases from J, the junction contained 13 bases not matched to a gene. The CDR3: CASIMGQGLEFEQFF. The CDR3 bases are TGTGCCAGCATTATGGGACAGGGTTTGGAGTTTGAGCAGTTCTTC.

J is TRBJ1-3 and V is TRBV29-1; no reliable D call. The length of the CDR3 is 11 residues. V shed 3 bases and J shed 4 bases, with 4 bases lying between them. From germline, CDR1 is SQVTM and CDR2 ANQGSEA. CDR3 sequence (DNA): TGCAGCGTTGATTGGGGAAACACCATATATTTT. It translates to CSVDWGNTIYF.

The chain couples TRBV7-2 to TRBJ2-3; 7 nucleotides match TRBD1. Unmatched junction bases numbered 7, after V lost 8 bases and J lost 2 bases. CDR1 is SGHTA and CDR2 is FQGNSA in the germline V gene. This CDR3 has 14 amino acids. The CDR3: CASCRDSTTDTQYF. The CDR3 nucleotides are TGTGCCAGCTGTCGGGACAGTACCACAGATACGCAGTATTTT.

This clone has just one count. V is TRBV2 and J is TRBJ1-5; the D gene is possibly TRBD1 (6 bases). Germline assignment: CDR1 SNHLY and CDR2 FYNNEI. This CDR3 comprises 15 residues. Trimming removed 4 bases at V and 7 bases at J, with 17 bases between. The CDR3 DNA reads as TGTGCCAGCAGTGGAAGTACAGGGATCGGACAGCCCCAGCATTTT. The encoded protein is CASSGSTGIGQPQHF.

This chain connects TRBV7-3 to TRBJ2-7; D ambiguous. The CDR3 spans 14 residues. Germline V gene sequence: CDR1 SGHTA, CDR2 FQGTGA. The germline V and J ends were trimmed by 4 bases and 2 bases, with 12 bases remaining between them. CDR3 sequence (DNA): TGTGCCAGCAGCTCCGCGACGGATCCCTACGAGCAGTACTTC. This codes for CASSSATDPYEQYF.